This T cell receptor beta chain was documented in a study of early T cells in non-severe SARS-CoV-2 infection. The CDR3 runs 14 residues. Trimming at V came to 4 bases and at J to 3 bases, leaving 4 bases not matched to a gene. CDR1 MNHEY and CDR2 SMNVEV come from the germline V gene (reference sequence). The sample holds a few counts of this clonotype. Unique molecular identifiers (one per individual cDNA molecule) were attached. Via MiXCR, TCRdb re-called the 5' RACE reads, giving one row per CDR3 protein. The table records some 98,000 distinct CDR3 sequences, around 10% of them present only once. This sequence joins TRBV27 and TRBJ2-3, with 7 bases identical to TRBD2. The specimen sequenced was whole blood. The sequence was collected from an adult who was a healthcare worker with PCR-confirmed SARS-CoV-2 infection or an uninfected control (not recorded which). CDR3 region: CASSYLGGTDTQYF. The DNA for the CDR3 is TGTGCCAGCAGTTATCTGGGGGGGACAGATACGCAGTATTTT.